Included here is one T cell receptor beta chain sequence, with context. Its antigen is not identified. This specimen belongs to a study of T-cell reconstitution after alpha-beta-depleted transplantation in children. Study outcomes and limitations: The study reportedly traced alpha-beta T cells about two months after transplant to several hundred expanded graft clones. Some patients' high day-60 TCRbeta diversity was attributed to recipient cells surviving conditioning. The authors attributed T-cell counts and diversity one year after transplant mostly to newly produced T cells.

Unique molecular identifiers were incorporated during preparation of the TCRbeta library. One entry per CDR3 protein results from TCRdb running MiXCR on the PCR reads. The top ten clones hold 2.6% of a sample with 200,000 to 250,000 distinct CDR3 sequences, about 23% of them seen once. This CDR3 is built from 16 residues. Germline CDR1 reads LNHNV; CDR2 reads YYDKDF (reference sequence). Trimming cost V 5 bases and J 3 bases, with 17 bases left between them. Sequencing was performed on PBMCs, taken before TCRalphabeta/CD19-depleted stem cell transplant. The source of this sequence is a girl aged 2-10 years with Fanconi anemia, due to receive a stem cell transplant. The chain uses TRBV15 and TRBJ2-1; tentatively, D is TRBD2 (5 bases). CDR3 coding DNA: TGTGCCACCAGCCTCGGGCGTCTTAGCGACTACAATGAGCAGTTCTTC. Translation gives CATSLGRLSDYNEQFF. Variable domain in full (rest from reference TRBV15 and TRBJ2-1): DAMVIQNPRYQVTQFGKPVTLSCSQTLNHNVMYWYQQKSSQAPKLLFHYYDKDFNNEADTPDNFQSRRPNTSFCFLDIRSPGLGDTAMYLCATSLGRLSDYNEQFFGPGTRLTVL.